This T cell receptor (beta chain) was profiled in a study of control samples from healthy donors and cancer patients. Data came from immunoSEQ multiplex PCR; TCRdb stores just in-frame clones and leaves some out. The data show roughly 120,000 clones, around 87% seen once. Germline CDR1 is SGHRS and CDR2 is YFSETQ. The CDR3 extends over 15 amino acids. The V end was cut by 0 bases, the J end by 5 bases, with 13 bases between. Sequencing input: PBMCs. This TCR came from a woman aged 45 to 65 with colorectal cancer. This rearrangement joins TRBV5-1 to TRBJ2-3; possible D gene TRBD2, 7 bases. The CDR3 DNA sequence: TGCGCCAGCAGCTTGGAAGGGGGGGCTTTAGATACGCAGTATTTT. It is translated as CASSLEGGALDTQYF. Full variable domain (rest looked up from reference TRBV5-1 and TRBJ2-3): KAGVTQTPRYLIKTRGQQVTLSCSPISGHRSVSWYQQTPGQGLQFLFEYFSETQRNKGNFPGRFSGRQFSNSRSEMNVSTLELGDSALYLCASSLEGGALDTQYFGPGTRLTVL.